What follows are 24 T cell receptor beta chains derived from one specimen sequenced in a study of vaccination effects on CD4 cells after COVID-19. Only in-frame clones appear in the TCRdb table, and some are missing; sequencing was by immunoSEQ multiplex PCR. Altogether approximately 28,000 clones are present, 73% being singletons, with the ten largest covering 22%. Before any sequencing was done, the ViraFEST assay used viral peptide pools to expand antigen-specific CD4+ T cells. Cultured cells yielded isolated CD4+ T cells after around 9 days. In the vaccine recipients, nucleocapsid antibodies were negative and there was no prior SARS-CoV-2 infection. Their cognate antigens are unknown. The source material was CD4+ T cells from PBMCs cultured with HCoV-NL63 spike peptides, sampled before COVID-19 vaccination. The receptors derive from a human donor who received a COVID-19 vaccine.

The chain is built from TRBV18 and TRBJ2-7; no clear D. This CDR3 is built from 13 residues. Per germline, CDR1 KGHSH and CDR2 LQKENI. V lost 0 bases and J lost 4, with 7 bases in between. The CDR3 loop is CASSPPNGYEQYF. In nucleotides, the CDR3 is TGTGCCAGCTCACCACCGAATGGGTACGAGCAGTACTTC.

V usage is TRBV6-1 and J usage is TRBJ1-1; 7 bases line up with TRBD1. The germline CDR1 and CDR2 sequences are MNHNS and SASEGT. This CDR3 region has 15 residues. V dropped 1 base and J dropped 6; count of bases not matched to a gene: 8. The CDR3 sequence: CASSEERTGPAEAFF. CDR3 sequence (DNA): TGTGCCAGCAGTGAAGAACGGACAGGTCCCGCTGAAGCTTTCTTT.

This chain joins TRBV12-3 or TRBV12-4 and TRBJ1-5; D is ambiguous. V lost 2 bases, J lost 4 bases, and 6 bases lay in between. CDR3 length: 13 amino acids. CDR3 residues: CASSLLENQPQHF. CDR3 nucleotide sequence: TGTGCCAGCAGTTTATTAGAGAATCAGCCCCAGCATTTT.

This clone was seen just once. This rearrangement joins TRBV15 to TRBJ2-5, with D uncertain. The germline V gene encodes CDR1 LNHNV and CDR2 YYDKDF (reference sequence). CDR3 size: 13 residues. V lost 8 bases and J lost 1, with 11 bases in between. This chain's CDR3 is CATARPSQETQYF. In DNA, the CDR3 is TGTGCCACCGCGAGGCCAAGCCAAGAGACCCAGTACTTC.

The chain uses TRBV4-2 and TRBJ2-6; TRBD1 is a possible D gene (5 bases). This CDR3 is built from 16 residues. CDR1 and CDR2 from the germline V gene are LGHNA and YNFKEQ. V lost 3 bases to trimming and J lost 0 bases, with 9 bases between them. The CDR3 loop is CASSHERGSGANVLTF. The CDR3 DNA sequence: TGTGCCAGCAGCCACGAAAGGGGCTCTGGGGCCAACGTCCTGACTTTC.

V gene TRBV28 combines with J gene TRBJ2-7; TRBD1 aligns across 7 bases. Germline CDR1 MDHEN, CDR2 SYDVKM. The CDR3 sequence is 15 residues long. V was clipped by 7 bases and J by 2 bases; unmatched bases: 11. The CDR3 is CASTLLRGQTYEQYF. In DNA form, the CDR3 reads TGTGCCAGCACCCTACTAAGGGGACAGACCTACGAGCAGTACTTC.

In its sample, this clone was seen once. The rearrangement uses TRBV9 and TRBJ1-2; 8 bases align to TRBD1. Germline assignment: CDR1 SGDLS and CDR2 YYNGEE. The V and J ends lost 4 bases and 3 bases, in that order; junction bases with no gene match: 5. This CDR3 is built from 14 residues. For the CDR3, the DNA is TGTGCCAGCAGCACCGACAGGGGAGACTATGGCTACACCTTC. It yields the protein CASSTDRGDYGYTF.

This chain joins TRBV28 and TRBJ2-7; perhaps TRBD2 as D (5 bases). V shed 8 bases and J shed 1 base, with 18 bases lying between them. CDR1 and CDR2 from the germline V gene are MDHEN and SYDVKM. The CDR3 consists of 15 residues. The CDR3: CASRPAARPSYEQYF. The CDR3 region has the DNA TGTGCCAGCCGCCCAGCGGCCCGACCATCCTACGAGCAGTACTTC.

The chain joins TRBV5-4 to TRBJ1-1, with no clear D. Germline V gene data show CDR1 as SGHNT and CDR2 as YYREEE (reference sequence). Trimming took off 7 bases at V and 7 bases at J, with 17 bases between the two ends. The CDR3 consists of 13 residues. The CDR3 DNA reads TGTGCCAGCTCGATGGCCGGCACGGATGAAGCTTTCTTT. This translates into CASSMAGTDEAFF.

This chain connects TRBV19 to TRBJ1-1; possible D gene TRBD1, 6 bases. The CDR3 is 13 residues long. Trimming stripped 6 bases from V and 0 bases from J, with 8 bases between. Germline V lookup: CDR1 LNHDA, CDR2 SQIVND (reference sequence). CDR3 loop: CASRGGLNTEAFF. In DNA form, the CDR3 reads TGTGCCAGTAGGGGGGGCCTGAACACTGAAGCTTTCTTT.

J is TRBJ2-1 and V is TRBV30, with TRBD2 matching over 11 bases. The V gene's germline CDR1 is GTSNPN and CDR2 SVGIG (reference sequence). This CDR3 comprises 14 residues. Losses at the gene ends were 1 base for V and 10 bases for J; bases not matched to a gene: 6. The DNA for the CDR3 is TGTGCCTGGAGTGGTAGCGGGGGGGCAAGGGAGCAGTTCTTC. Protein: CAWSGSGGAREQFF.

This chain joins TRBV6-2 or TRBV6-3 and TRBJ2-3; tentative D call: TRBD2 (7 bases). CDR3 length: 17 residues. Trimming cost V 4 bases and J 3 bases, with 20 bases left between them. Germline values: CDR1 MNHEY, CDR2 SVGEGT. The CDR3 sequence: CASSSPEGGRRTDTQYF. The CDR3, as DNA: TGTGCCAGCAGTTCACCAGAGGGGGGGAGGAGGACAGATACGCAGTATTTT.

The chain employs TRBV18 and TRBJ1-5; 7 nucleotides line up with TRBD1. This CDR3 has 13 amino acids. Germline V gene data show CDR1 as KGHSH and CDR2 as LQKENI. Trimming cost V 6 bases and J 4 bases; bases outside gene matches: 3. The chain's CDR3 is CASSTDRNQPQHF. CDR3 DNA sequence: TGTGCCAGCTCGACGGACAGGAATCAGCCCCAGCATTTT.

V gene TRBV4-1 combines with J gene TRBJ2-6, with 11 bases that match TRBD1. CDR1 and CDR2 (germline): MGHRA, YSYEKL. The CDR3 sequence is 16 residues long. V was pared by 5 bases and J by 0 bases, with 0 bases of the junction left unmatched. CDR3 DNA: TGCGCCAGCAGCGGGACAGGGGGCTCTGGGGCCAACGTCCTGACTTTC. This gives the protein CASSGTGGSGANVLTF.

The chain carries TRBV6-5 and TRBJ2-7, with a weak D call TRBD2 (7 bases). The length of the CDR3 is 14 residues. Trimming took 6 bases from V and 3 from J, leaving 15 bases between them. Germline V lookup: CDR1 MNHEY, CDR2 SVGAGI. CDR3 loop: CASRGGDTLYEQYF. CDR3 bases: TGTGCCAGCAGGGGGGGGGACACACTCTACGAGCAGTACTTC.

The rearrangement joins TRBV29-1 to TRBJ2-1, with D perhaps matching TRBD1 or TRBD2 (7 bases each). V was cut by 4 bases and J by 7 bases, with 17 bases left in between. Germline loops: CDR1 SQVTM, CDR2 ANQGSEA. This CDR3 is built from 14 residues. As DNA, the CDR3 is TGCAGCGTTGTAGGGGGCGGGAGTGGTAATGAGCAGTTCTTC. It specifies CSVVGGGSGNEQFF.

This chain links TRBV10-3 with TRBJ1-2; D is uncertain. The V gene lost 4 bases and the J gene lost 1 base, with 10 bases spanning the gap. Germline V CDR1 and CDR2: ENHRY, SYGVKD. This CDR3 has 14 residues. The chain's CDR3 is CAISGGFLNYGYTF. The CDR3 DNA is TGTGCCATCAGTGGAGGTTTCCTTAACTATGGCTACACCTTC.

This clone was seen repeatedly, ten times or more. The V and J genes are TRBV28 and TRBJ2-7; no clear D. V shed 6 bases and J shed 3 bases, with 9 bases lying between them. Per the germline V gene, CDR1 is MDHEN and CDR2 is SYDVKM. The CDR3 is 12 residues long. The CDR3 bases are TGTGCCAGCAGCCCGAAAGGCTACGAGCAGTACTTC. Protein product: CASSPKGYEQYF.

The chain carries TRBV10-3 and TRBJ1-3; TRBD1 is a possible D gene (5 bases). Per germline, CDR1 ENHRY and CDR2 SYGVKD. The CDR3 is 13 residues long. Deletions cut 7 bases from V and 1 base from J, with 8 bases between. In DNA, the CDR3 is TGTGCCATCAATGGGGGGTCTGGAAACACCATATATTTT. Translating gives CAINGGSGNTIYF.

This clone was observed a handful of times. V and J are TRBV27 and TRBJ2-3, with a tentative D call TRBD1 (6 bases). V lost 2 bases, J lost 1 base, and 13 bases lay in between. Germline V gene lookup returns CDR1 MNHEY and CDR2 SMNVEV (reference sequence). The CDR3 sequence is 16 residues long. CDR3 sequence: CASSLRVTGRTDTQYF. In DNA form, the CDR3 reads TGTGCCAGCAGTTTAAGGGTGACAGGCCGCACAGATACGCAGTATTTT.

V gene TRBV6-2 or TRBV6-3 combines with J gene TRBJ1-1; D remains unclear. V lost 0 bases to trimming and J lost 2 bases, with 10 bases between them. CDR1 and CDR2 from the germline V gene are MNHEY and SVGEGT. There are 15 residues in the CDR3. Here the CDR3 reads CASSYSATVNTEAFF. CDR3 sequence (DNA): TGTGCCAGCAGTTACTCAGCAACAGTTAACACTGAAGCTTTCTTT.

This clone has a single count. The rearrangement uses TRBV6-2 or TRBV6-3 and TRBJ1-2; 10 bases are a match to TRBD1. V dropped 2 bases and J dropped 7; count of bases not matched to a gene: 4. CDR1 MNHEY and CDR2 SVGEGT come from the germline V gene. The CDR3 totals 14 residues. Here the CDR3 DNA reads TGTGCCAGCAGTTACATCAGGACAGGGGGTGGCTACACCTTC. It specifies CASSYIRTGGGYTF.

The chain has TRBV3-1 (or the pseudogene TRBV3-2) and TRBJ2-1, with TRBD1 matching over 9 bases. V trimming: 2 bases; J trimming: 9 bases; junction bases outside the gene matches: 11. This CDR3 is 16 amino acids long. Per the germline V gene, CDR1 is LGHDT and CDR2 is YNNKEL (reference sequence). CDR3 DNA sequence: TGTGCCAGCAGCCAAAGAGGACAGGGGAAAGGGGGTGAGCAGTTCTTC. Translation gives CASSQRGQGKGGEQFF.

The chain employs TRBV3-1 (or the pseudogene TRBV3-2) and TRBJ1-1; 10 nucleotides match TRBD1. The length of the CDR3 is 12 residues. The V gene's germline CDR1 is LGHDT and CDR2 YNNKEL (reference sequence). Trimming removed 3 bases from V and 8 bases from J; junction bases left unmatched: 0. The DNA of the CDR3 is TGTGCCAGCAGCCAGGGACAGGGGGAAGCTTTCTTT. Translated, it gives CASSQGQGEAFF.